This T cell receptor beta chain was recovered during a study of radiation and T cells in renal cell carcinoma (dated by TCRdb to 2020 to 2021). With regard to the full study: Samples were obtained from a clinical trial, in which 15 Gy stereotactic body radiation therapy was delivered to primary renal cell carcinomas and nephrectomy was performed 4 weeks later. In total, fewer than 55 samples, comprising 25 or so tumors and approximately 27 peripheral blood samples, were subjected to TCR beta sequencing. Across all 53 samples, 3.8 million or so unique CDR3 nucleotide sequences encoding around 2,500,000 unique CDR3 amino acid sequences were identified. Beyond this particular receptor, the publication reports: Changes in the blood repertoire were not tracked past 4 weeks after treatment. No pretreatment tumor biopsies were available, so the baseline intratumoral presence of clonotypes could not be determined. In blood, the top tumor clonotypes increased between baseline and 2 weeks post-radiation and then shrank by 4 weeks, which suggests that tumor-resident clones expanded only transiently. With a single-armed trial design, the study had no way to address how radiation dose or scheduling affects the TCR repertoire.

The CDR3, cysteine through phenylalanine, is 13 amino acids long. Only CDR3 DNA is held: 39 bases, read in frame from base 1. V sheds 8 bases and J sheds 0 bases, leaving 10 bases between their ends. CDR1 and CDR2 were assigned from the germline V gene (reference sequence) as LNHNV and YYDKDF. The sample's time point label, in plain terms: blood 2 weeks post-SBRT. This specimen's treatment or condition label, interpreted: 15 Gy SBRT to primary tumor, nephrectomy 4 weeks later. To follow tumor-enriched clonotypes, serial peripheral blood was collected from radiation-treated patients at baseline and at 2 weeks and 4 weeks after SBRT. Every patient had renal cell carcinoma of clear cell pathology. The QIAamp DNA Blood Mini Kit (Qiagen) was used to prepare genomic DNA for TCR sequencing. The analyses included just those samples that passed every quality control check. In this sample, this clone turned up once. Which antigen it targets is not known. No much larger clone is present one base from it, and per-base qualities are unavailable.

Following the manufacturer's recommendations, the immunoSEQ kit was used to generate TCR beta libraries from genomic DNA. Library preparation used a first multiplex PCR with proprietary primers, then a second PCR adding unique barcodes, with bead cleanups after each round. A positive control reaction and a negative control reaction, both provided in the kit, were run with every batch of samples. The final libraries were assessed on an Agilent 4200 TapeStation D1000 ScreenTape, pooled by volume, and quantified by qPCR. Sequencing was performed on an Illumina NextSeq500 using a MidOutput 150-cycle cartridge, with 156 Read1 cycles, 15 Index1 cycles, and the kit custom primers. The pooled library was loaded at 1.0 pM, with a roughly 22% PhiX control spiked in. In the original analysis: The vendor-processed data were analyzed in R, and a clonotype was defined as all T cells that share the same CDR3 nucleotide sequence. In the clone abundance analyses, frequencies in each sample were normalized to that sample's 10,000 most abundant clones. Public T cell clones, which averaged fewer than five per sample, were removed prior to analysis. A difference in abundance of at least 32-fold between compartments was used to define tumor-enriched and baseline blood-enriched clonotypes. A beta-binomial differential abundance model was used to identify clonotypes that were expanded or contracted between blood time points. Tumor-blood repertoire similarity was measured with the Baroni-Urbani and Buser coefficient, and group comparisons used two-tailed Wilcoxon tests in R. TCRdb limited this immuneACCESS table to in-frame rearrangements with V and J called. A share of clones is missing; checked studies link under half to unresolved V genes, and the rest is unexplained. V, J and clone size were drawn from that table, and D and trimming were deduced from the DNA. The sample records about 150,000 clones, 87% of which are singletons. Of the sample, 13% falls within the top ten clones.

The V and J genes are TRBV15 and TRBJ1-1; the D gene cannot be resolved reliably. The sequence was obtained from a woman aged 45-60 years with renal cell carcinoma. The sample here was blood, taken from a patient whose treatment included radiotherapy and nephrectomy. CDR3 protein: CATGLGMNTEAFF. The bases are TGTGCCACCGGGCTAGGAATGAACACTGAAGCTTTCTTT.